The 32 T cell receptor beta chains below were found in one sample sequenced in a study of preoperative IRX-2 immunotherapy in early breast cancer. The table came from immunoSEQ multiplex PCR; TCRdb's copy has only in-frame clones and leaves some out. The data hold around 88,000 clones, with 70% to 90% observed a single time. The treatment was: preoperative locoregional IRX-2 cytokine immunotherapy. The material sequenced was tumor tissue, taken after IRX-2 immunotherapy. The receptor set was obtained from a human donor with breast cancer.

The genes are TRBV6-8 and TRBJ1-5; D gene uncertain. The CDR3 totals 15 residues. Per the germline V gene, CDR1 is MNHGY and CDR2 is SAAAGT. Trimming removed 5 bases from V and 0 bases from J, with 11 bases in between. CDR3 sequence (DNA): TGTGCCAGCAGTGCGGGCCTGTATAGCAATCAGCCCCAGCATTTT. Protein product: CASSAGLYSNQPQHF.

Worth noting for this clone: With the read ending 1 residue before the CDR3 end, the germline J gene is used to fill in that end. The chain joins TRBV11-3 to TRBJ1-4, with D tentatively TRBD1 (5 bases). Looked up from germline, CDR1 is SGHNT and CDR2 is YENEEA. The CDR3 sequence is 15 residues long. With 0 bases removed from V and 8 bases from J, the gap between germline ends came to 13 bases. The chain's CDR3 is CASSLDRVSSEKLFF. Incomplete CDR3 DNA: TGTGCCAGCAGCTTAGACAGGGTGTCGAGCGAAAAACTGTTT.

The CDR3 here is CASSLLKGNTEAFF. The CDR3 region has the DNA TGTGCCAGCAGTTTACTGAAAGGGAACACTGAAGCTTTCTTT. This chain links TRBV28 with TRBJ1-1; no reliable D call. The V end was cut by 2 bases, the J end by 1 base, with 8 bases between. CDR3 size: 14 residues. Germline assignment: CDR1 MDHEN and CDR2 SYDVKM.

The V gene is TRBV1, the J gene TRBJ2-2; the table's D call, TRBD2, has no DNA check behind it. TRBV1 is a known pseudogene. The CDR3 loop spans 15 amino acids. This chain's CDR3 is CASRAPGEGTGELFF. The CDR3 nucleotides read TGCGCCAGCAGAGCCCCGGGTGAGGGAACCGGGGAGCTGTTTTTT.

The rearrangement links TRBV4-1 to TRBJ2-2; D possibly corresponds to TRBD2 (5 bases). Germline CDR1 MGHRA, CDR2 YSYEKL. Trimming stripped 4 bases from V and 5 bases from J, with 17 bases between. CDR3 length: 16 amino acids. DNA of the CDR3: TGCGCCAGCAGCCCCCGTATGGGCGGAGGAACCGGGGAGCTGTTTTTT. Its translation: CASSPRMGGGTGELFF.

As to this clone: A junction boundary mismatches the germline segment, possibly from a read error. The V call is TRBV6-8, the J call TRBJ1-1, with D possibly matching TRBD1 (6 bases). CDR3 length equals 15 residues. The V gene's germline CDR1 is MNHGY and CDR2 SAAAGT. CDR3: CAISVGGPLNTEAFF. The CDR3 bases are TGTGCCATCAGTGTCGGGGGGCCCTTGAACACTGAAGCTTTCTTT.

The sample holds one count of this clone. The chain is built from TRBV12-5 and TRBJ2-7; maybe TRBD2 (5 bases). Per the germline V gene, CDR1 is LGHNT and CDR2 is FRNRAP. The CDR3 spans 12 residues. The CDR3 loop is CASGLQVYEQYF. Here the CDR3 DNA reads TGTGCCAGCGGCCTCCAAGTCTACGAGCAGTACTTC.

The CDR3 DNA reads TGTGCCAGCTCACCCTTAGGGACAGGTACCTCTGGAAACACCATATATTTT. It yields the protein CASSPLGTGTSGNTIYF. The chain uses TRBV18 and TRBJ1-3; TRBD1 aligns across 8 bases. V lost 3 bases, J lost 0 bases, and 7 bases stayed unmatched. Germline V CDR1 and CDR2: KGHSH, LQKENI. This CDR3 is 17 amino acids long.

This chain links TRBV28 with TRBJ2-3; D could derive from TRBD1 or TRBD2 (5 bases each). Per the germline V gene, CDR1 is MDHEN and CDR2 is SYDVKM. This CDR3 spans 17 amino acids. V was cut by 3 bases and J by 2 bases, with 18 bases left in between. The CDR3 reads CASSFQGTDGLTDTQYF. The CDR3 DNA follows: TGTGCCAGCAGTTTTCAAGGGACGGACGGACTCACAGATACGCAGTATTTT.

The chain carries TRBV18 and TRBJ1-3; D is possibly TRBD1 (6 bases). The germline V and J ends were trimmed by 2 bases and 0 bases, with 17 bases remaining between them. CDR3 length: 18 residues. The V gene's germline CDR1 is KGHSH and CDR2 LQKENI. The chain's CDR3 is CASSPNPGQPSSGNTIYF. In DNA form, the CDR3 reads TGTGCCAGCTCACCAAACCCGGGACAACCGAGCTCTGGAAACACCATATATTTT. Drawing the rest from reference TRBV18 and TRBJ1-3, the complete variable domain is NAGVMQNPRHLVRRRGQEARLRCSPMKGHSHVYWYRQLPEEGLKFMVYLQKENIIDESGMPKERFSAEFPKEGPSILRIQQVVRGDSAAYFCASSPNPGQPSSGNTIYFGEGSWLTVV.

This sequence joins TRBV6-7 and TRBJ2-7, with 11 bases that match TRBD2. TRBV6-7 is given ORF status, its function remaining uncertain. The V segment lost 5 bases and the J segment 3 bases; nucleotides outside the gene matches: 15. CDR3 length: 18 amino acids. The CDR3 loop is CASSLQHGVTSGSYEQYF. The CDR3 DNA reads TGTGCCAGCAGTCTCCAGCACGGGGTTACTAGCGGGAGCTACGAGCAGTACTTC.

In nucleotides, the CDR3 is TGTGCCTGGAGACAAACCCATCGGGCGGAGGGGTGGGAGACCCAGTACTTC. It encodes CAWRQTHRAEGWETQYF. The chain recombines TRBV30 with TRBJ2-5, with TRBD2 as a possible D gene (6 bases). CDR3 length: 17 amino acids. Germline V gene lookup returns CDR1 GTSNPN and CDR2 SVGIG (reference sequence). V was trimmed by 3 bases and J by 5 bases, leaving 25 bases between them.

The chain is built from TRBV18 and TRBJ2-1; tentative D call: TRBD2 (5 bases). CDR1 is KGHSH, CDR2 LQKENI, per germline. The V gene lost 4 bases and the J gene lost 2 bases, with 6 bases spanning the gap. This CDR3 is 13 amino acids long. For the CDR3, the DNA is TGTGCCAGCTCACACGGGGCCTACAATGAGCAGTTCTTC. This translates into CASSHGAYNEQFF.

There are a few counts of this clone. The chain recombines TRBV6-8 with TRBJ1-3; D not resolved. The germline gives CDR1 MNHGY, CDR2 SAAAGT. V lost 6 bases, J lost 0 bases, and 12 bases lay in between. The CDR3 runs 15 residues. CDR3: CASRLGLLSGNTIYF. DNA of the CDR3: TGTGCCAGCAGACTTGGACTGCTCTCTGGAAACACCATATATTTT.

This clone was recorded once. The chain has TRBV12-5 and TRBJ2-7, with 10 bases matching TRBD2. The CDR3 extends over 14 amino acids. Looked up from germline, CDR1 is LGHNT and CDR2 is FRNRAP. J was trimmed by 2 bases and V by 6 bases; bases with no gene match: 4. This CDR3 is CASGRAGGPYEQYF. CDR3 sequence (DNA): TGTGCTAGTGGCCGAGCGGGAGGGCCCTACGAGCAGTACTTC.

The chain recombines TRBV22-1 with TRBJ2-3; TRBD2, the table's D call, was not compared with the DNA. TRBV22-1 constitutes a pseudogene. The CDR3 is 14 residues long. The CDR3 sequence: CATSEGRDIDTQYF. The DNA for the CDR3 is TGTGCCACCAGTGAAGGGAGGGATATAGATACGCAGTATTTT.

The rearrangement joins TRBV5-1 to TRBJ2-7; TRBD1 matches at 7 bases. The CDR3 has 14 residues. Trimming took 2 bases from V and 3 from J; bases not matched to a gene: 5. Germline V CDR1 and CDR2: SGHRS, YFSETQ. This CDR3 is CASSLGDSRYEQYF. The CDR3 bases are TGCGCCAGCAGCTTAGGGGACAGCCGCTACGAGCAGTACTTC.

The CDR3 region has the DNA TGTGCCAGTAGCAATCCCATAAAGACAGGGGTGGAACAGCCCCAGCATTTT. Its protein is CASSNPIKTGVEQPQHF. This chain links TRBV19 with TRBJ1-5; 8 positions match TRBD1. The CDR3 runs 17 residues. The V segment lost 6 bases and the J segment 7 bases; nucleotides outside the gene matches: 17. Germline V gives CDR1 LNHDA, CDR2 SQIVND (reference sequence).

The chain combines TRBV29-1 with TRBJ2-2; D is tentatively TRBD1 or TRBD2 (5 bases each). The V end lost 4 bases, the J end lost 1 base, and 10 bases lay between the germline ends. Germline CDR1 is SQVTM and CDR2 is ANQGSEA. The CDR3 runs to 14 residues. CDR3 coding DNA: TGCAGCGTTGCAGGGACGGGGAACACCGGGGAGCTGTTTTTT. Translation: CSVAGTGNTGELFF.

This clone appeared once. The CDR3 protein is CASSLVAGEDEQFF. The CDR3 nucleotides are TGCGCCAGCAGCTTGGTTGCGGGAGAGGATGAGCAGTTCTTC. The rearrangement uses TRBV5-1 and TRBJ2-1; 7 nucleotides line up with TRBD2. CDR1 is SGHRS, CDR2 YFSETQ, per germline. This CDR3 has 14 residues. The V segment lost 0 bases and the J segment 8 bases; nucleotides outside the gene matches: 5.

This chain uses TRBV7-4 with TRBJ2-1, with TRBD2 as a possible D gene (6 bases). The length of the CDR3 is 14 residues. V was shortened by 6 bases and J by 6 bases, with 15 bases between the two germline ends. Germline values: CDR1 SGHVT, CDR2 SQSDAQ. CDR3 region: CASRSGLATNEQFF. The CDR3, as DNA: TGTGCCAGCAGATCGGGACTCGCCACCAATGAGCAGTTCTTC.

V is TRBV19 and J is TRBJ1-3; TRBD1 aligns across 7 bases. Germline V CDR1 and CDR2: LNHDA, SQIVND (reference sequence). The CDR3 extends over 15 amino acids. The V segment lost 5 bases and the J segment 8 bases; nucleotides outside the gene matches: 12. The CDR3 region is CASSLWTGGLDTIYF. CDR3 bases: TGTGCCAGTAGTCTGTGGACAGGAGGTTTGGACACCATATATTTT.

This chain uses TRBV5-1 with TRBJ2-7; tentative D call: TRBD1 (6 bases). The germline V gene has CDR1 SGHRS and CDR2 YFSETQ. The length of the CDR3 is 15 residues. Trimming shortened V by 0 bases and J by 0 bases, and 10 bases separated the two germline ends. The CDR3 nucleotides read TGCGCCAGCAGCTTGGGACAGGTCATCTCCTACGAGCAGTACTTC. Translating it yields CASSLGQVISYEQYF.

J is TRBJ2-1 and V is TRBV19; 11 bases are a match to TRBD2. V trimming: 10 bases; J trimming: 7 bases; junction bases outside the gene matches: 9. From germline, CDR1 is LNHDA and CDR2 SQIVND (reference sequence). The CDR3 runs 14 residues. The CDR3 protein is CATRTSGSRNEQFF. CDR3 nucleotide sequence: TGTGCCACCCGAACTAGCGGGAGTAGGAATGAGCAGTTCTTC.

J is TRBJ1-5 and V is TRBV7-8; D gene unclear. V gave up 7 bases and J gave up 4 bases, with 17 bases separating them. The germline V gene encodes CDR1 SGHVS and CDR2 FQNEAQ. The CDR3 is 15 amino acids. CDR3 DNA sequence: TGTGCCAGCACCGTCTCGGGAGGAGGAAATCAGCCCCAGCATTTT. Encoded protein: CASTVSGGGNQPQHF.

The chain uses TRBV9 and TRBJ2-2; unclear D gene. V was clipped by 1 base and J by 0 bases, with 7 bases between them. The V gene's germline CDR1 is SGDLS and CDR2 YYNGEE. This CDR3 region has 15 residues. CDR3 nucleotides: TGTGCCAGCAGCGTAAGGTCGGCGAACACCGGGGAGCTGTTTTTT. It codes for CASSVRSANTGELFF.

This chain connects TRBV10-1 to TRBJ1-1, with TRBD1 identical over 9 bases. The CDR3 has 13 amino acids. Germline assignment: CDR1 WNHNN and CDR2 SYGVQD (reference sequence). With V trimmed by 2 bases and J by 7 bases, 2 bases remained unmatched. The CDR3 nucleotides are TGCGCCAGCAGTGAGCGGGACAGGGATGAAGCTTTCTTT. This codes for CASSERDRDEAFF.

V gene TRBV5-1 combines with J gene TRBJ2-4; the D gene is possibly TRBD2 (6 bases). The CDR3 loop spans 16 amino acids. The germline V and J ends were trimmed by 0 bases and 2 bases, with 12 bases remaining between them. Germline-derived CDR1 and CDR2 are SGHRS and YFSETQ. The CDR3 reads CASSLAGVQSKNIQYF. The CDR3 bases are TGCGCCAGCAGCTTGGCGGGGGTACAATCCAAAAACATTCAGTACTTC.

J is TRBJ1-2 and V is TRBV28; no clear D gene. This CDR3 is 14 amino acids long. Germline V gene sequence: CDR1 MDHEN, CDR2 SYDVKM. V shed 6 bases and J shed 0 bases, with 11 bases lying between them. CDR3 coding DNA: TGTGCCAGCAGAACCACCGGGACTAACTATGGCTACACCTTC. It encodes CASRTTGTNYGYTF.

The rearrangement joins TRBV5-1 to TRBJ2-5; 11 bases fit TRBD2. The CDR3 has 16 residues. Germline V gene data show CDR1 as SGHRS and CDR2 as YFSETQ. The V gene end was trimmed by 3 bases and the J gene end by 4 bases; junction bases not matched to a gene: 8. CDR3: CASSSSSGGRGETQYF. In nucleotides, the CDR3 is TGCGCCAGCAGCTCCTCTAGCGGGGGGCGGGGAGAGACCCAGTACTTC.

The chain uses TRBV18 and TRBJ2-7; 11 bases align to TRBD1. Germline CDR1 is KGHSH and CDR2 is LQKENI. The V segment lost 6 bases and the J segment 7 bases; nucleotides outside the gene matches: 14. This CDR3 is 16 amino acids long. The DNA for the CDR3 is TGTGCCAGCTCCCCGATTCTCGGACAGGGGGCTCAAGAGCAGTACTTC. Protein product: CASSPILGQGAQEQYF.

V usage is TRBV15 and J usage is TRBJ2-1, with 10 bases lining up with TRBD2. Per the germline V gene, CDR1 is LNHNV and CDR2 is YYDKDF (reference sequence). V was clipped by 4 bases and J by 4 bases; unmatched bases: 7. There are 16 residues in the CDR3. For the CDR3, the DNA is TGTGCCACCAGCAAACAAGCGGGGGGGCCTTACAATGAGCAGTTCTTC. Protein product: CATSKQAGGPYNEQFF.